The 3 T cell receptor beta chains listed next were all sequenced from one sample in a study of CD8 T cells in Susac syndrome. It was with random hexamers that roughly 0.45 to 1 ug RNA was reverse transcribed. TCRdb independently ran MiXCR on the immunoSEQ multiplex PCR reads; one entry per CDR3 protein. There are some 140,000 distinct CDR3 sequences in the sample; 65% to 90% occur only once, and 0.45% to 0.65% lies in the top ten. The sample taken for sequencing was CD8+ T cells from PBMCs. The origin of the receptors is a human donor with multiple sclerosis.

This clonotype was seen once. V is TRBV6-1 and J is TRBJ2-3, with D unclear. Trimming removed 7 bases at V and 4 bases at J, with 15 bases between. CDR1 MNHNS and CDR2 SASEGT come from the germline V gene. The CDR3 is 14 residues long. CDR3 amino acids: CASIQLEIADTQYF. CDR3 bases: TGTGCCAGCATCCAGTTGGAGATAGCAGATACGCAGTATTTT.

The CDR3 region has the DNA TGTGCCAGTGGACTAGGTCGCTCCTACAATGAGCAGTTCTTC. Translated, it gives CASGLGRSYNEQFF. The V and J genes are TRBV13 and TRBJ2-1; 7 bases are a match to TRBD2. The germline V gene encodes CDR1 PRHDT and CDR2 FYEKMQ (reference sequence). This CDR3 contains 14 residues. V shed 9 bases and J 0 bases; nucleotides not matched to a gene: 5. Full variable domain (rest looked up from reference TRBV13 and TRBJ2-1): AAGVIQSPRHLIKEKRETATLKCYPIPRHDTVYWYQQGPGQDPQFLISFYEKMQSDKGSIPDRFSAQQFSDYHSELNMSSLELGDSALYFCASGLGRSYNEQFFGPGTRLTVL.

This clonotype was seen a single time. The V gene is TRBV24-1, the J gene TRBJ1-5; D is unclear. The CDR3 sequence is 15 residues long. Trimming left V 4 bases short and J 6 bases short, with 15 bases between. Germline V gives CDR1 KGHDR, CDR2 SFDVKD. CDR3 bases: TGTGCCACCAGTGACTCGGCCAGTAGGTTTCAGCCCCAGCATTTT. The encoded protein is CATSDSASRFQPQHF.